The text below deals with one T cell receptor beta chain. What it binds is not known. This CDR3 contains 18 residues. CDR1 and CDR2 from the germline V gene are MNHNS and SASEGT. The ends lost 4 bases at V and 0 bases at J; junction bases unmatched: 4. These data belong to a study of cytomegalovirus exposure and HLA in healthy donors. The study's findings and limits: Earlier results showed most TCR beta V segments being productive about 87% or about 30% of the time. According to reports, the classifier identified cytomegalovirus status with high specificity and sensitivity. Rare TCR sequences predominated, though certain public TCRs were found in many donors. For most subjects, TCR beta sequences were reported to predict HLA-A and HLA-B alleles with accuracy.

The PCR had 60 Vbeta and 13 Jbeta primers. Measured with immunoSEQ multiplex PCR; TCRdb has only the in-frame clones, and not every one. The sample has 100,000 or so clones, 74% seen once; the top ten hold around 2%. This chain links TRBV6-1 with TRBJ2-1, with 15 bases matching TRBD2. This TCR came from a human donor in good health. Sample: PBMCs. CDR3 sequence reads: CASSAGTSGRSSYNEQFF. DNA for the CDR3: TGTGCCAGCAGTGCCGGGACTAGCGGGAGGTCCTCCTACAATGAGCAGTTCTTC.